Presented here are 18 T cell receptor beta chains from one specimen sequenced in a study of blood T cell repertoires in COVID-19. The protocol was immunoSEQ multiplex PCR, while the TCRdb copy is restricted to in-frame clones and leaves out a portion. The table includes 400,000 to 550,000 clones, roughly 91% detected once. The sample was peripheral blood. The receptors shown here come from a young woman with acute or convalescent COVID-19.

The chain combines TRBV18 with TRBJ2-7, with 10 bases identical to TRBD1. This CDR3 has 18 residues. Germline V gene data show CDR1 as KGHSH and CDR2 as LQKENI. The junction had 17 bases not matched to a gene; V was cut back by 5 bases and J by 4 bases. CDR3 residues: CASSKGTGDGIMRYEQYF. The CDR3 DNA reads as TGTGCCAGCTCAAAAGGGACAGGGGACGGGATTATGCGGTACGAGCAGTACTTC.

The chain recombines TRBV18 with TRBJ2-7; no definite D call. The CDR3 totals 12 residues. With 3 bases removed from V and 9 bases from J, the gap between germline ends came to 12 bases. Germline V lookup: CDR1 KGHSH, CDR2 LQKENI. The CDR3 coding sequence is TGTGCCAGCTCACCCACAGCCGACGGGCAGTACTTC. It specifies CASSPTADGQYF.

The chain couples TRBV20-1 to TRBJ1-2; the D is unclear. CDR3 length equals 13 residues. The V end was cut by 3 bases, the J end by 2 bases, with 10 bases between. The germline CDR1 and CDR2 sequences are DFQATT and SNEGSKA (reference sequence). CDR3 sequence reads: CSASENTNYGYTF. The CDR3 DNA follows: TGCAGTGCTAGTGAGAACACAAACTATGGCTACACCTTC.

The chain carries TRBV2 and TRBJ2-2, with 8 bases aligning to TRBD1. V gave up 6 bases and J gave up 1 base; unmatched junction bases: 1. The CDR3 extends over 14 amino acids. Per germline, CDR1 SNHLY and CDR2 FYNNEI. CDR3 DNA sequence: TGTGCCAGCAGGGACAGGGTGAACACCGGGGAGCTGTTTTTT. Its translation is CASRDRVNTGELFF.

The rearrangement links TRBV5-8 to TRBJ1-2; 9 bases agree with TRBD1. The ends lost 0 bases at V and 9 bases at J; junction bases unmatched: 6. This CDR3 has 14 amino acids. Germline V CDR1 and CDR2: SGHTS, YDEGEE. The CDR3 DNA sequence: TGTGCCAGCAGCTTGGAGACAGGGGGAAGTAGCTACACCTTC. Translating it yields CASSLETGGSSYTF.

This sequence joins TRBV28 and TRBJ1-5; TRBD1 matches 7 bases. V lost 8 bases and J lost 4; bases outside the gene matches: 8. The germline V gene encodes CDR1 MDHEN and CDR2 SYDVKM. The CDR3 length is 14 residues. CDR3 nucleotides: TGTGCCAGCCTCAGACAGGGAGGTAATCAGCCCCAGCATTTT. Translating it yields CASLRQGGNQPQHF.

CDR3 sequence (DNA): TGTGCCAGCTCAGAGGACAGGGCCTCCTACACCTTC. Residues: CASSEDRASYTF. The V and J genes are TRBV18 and TRBJ1-2, with 8 bases fitting TRBD1. With V trimmed by 5 bases and J by 10 bases, 6 bases remained unmatched. There are 12 residues in the CDR3. Germline V lookup: CDR1 KGHSH, CDR2 LQKENI.

The rearrangement joins TRBV5-1 to TRBJ2-7; 8 bases align to TRBD1. The CDR3 totals 15 residues. CDR1 is SGHRS and CDR2 is YFSETQ in the germline V gene. With 3 bases clipped from V and 0 bases from J, the junction kept 5 bases outside the gene matches. CDR3 DNA sequence: TGCGCCAGCAGCTCCGGGACAGGACCCTCCTACGAGCAGTACTTC. Encoded protein: CASSSGTGPSYEQYF.

The V and J genes are TRBV2 and TRBJ1-2; the D gene is possibly TRBD1 (5 bases). The germline gives CDR1 SNHLY, CDR2 FYNNEI. The CDR3 is 14 residues long. V was trimmed by 8 bases and J by 2 bases, leaving 15 bases between them. The CDR3 protein is CASSPGLSNYGYTF. The CDR3 region has the DNA TGTGCCAGCTCTCCAGGGCTATCGAACTATGGCTACACCTTC.

The chain recombines TRBV5-1 with TRBJ1-1; 7 bases match TRBD1. Germline CDR1 and CDR2: SGHRS and YFSETQ. This CDR3 spans 14 amino acids. J was trimmed by 8 bases and V by 5 bases; bases with no gene match: 12. The CDR3 DNA is TGCGCCAGCAGGACCACCGGGACAGACAGGGAAGCTTTCTTT. Translating gives CASRTTGTDREAFF. The full variable domain, with the rest looked up from reference TRBV5-1 and TRBJ1-1, is KAGVTQTPRYLIKTRGQQVTLSCSPISGHRSVSWYQQTPGQGLQFLFEYFSETQRNKGNFPGRFSGRQFSNSRSEMNVSTLELGDSALYLCASRTTGTDREAFFGQGTRLTVV.

The rearrangement links TRBV5-5 to TRBJ2-7; perhaps TRBD2 as D (7 bases). Germline V CDR1 and CDR2: SGHKS, YYEKEE (reference sequence). The germline V and J ends were trimmed by 3 bases and 1 base, with 20 bases remaining between them. This CDR3 spans 17 amino acids. The CDR3, as DNA: TGTGCCAGCAGCTACGCCACAGGGAGGGGTAGGTCCTACGAGCAGTACTTC. Amino acid sequence: CASSYATGRGRSYEQYF.

The chain recombines TRBV7-2 with TRBJ1-4, with 8 positions matching TRBD1. The CDR3 runs 15 residues. CDR1 is SGHTA, CDR2 FQGNSA, per germline. J was trimmed by 6 bases and V by 1 base; bases with no gene match: 4. In nucleotides, the CDR3 is TGTGCCAGCAGCTTAGTAGGGACAGGCTATGAAAAACTGTTTTTT. It encodes CASSLVGTGYEKLFF.

The rearrangement links TRBV9 to TRBJ1-3; perhaps TRBD1 as D (5 bases). This CDR3 comprises 16 residues. Looked up from germline, CDR1 is SGDLS and CDR2 is YYNGEE. Trimming stripped 3 bases from V and 0 bases from J, with 13 bases between. CDR3 in DNA: TGTGCCAGCAGCGGAGAACGGGGGACCTCTGGAAACACCATATATTTT. This sequence encodes CASSGERGTSGNTIYF.

V gene TRBV24-1 combines with J gene TRBJ2-3; D ambiguous. The CDR3 spans 17 residues. V lost 5 bases to trimming and J lost 0 bases, with 17 bases between them. Germline V gives CDR1 KGHDR, CDR2 SFDVKD. The CDR3 DNA sequence: TGTGCCACCAGTGGAGTTACCCCAAAAGTTAGCACAGATACGCAGTATTTT. Translated, it gives CATSGVTPKVSTDTQYF.

The CDR3 loop is CASSHKTGQQETQYF. CDR3 sequence (DNA): TGCGCCAGCAGCCACAAGACCGGACAACAAGAGACCCAGTACTTC. J is TRBJ2-5 and V is TRBV4-1, with a tentative D call TRBD1 (5 bases). V lost 3 bases to trimming and J lost 2 bases, with 13 bases between them. This CDR3 contains 15 residues. From germline, CDR1 is MGHRA and CDR2 YSYEKL.

V gene TRBV30 combines with J gene TRBJ2-7; D gene unclear. The V gene's germline CDR1 is GTSNPN and CDR2 SVGIG (reference sequence). V dropped 5 bases and J dropped 5 bases, with 10 bases sitting between them. The CDR3 has 11 residues. The CDR3 loop reads CAWDTAHEQYF. The CDR3 DNA reads TGTGCCTGGGACACCGCCCACGAGCAGTACTTC.

V is TRBV7-8 and J is TRBJ1-6; a possible D gene is TRBD1 (5 bases). The V end was cut by 1 base, the J end by 6 bases, with 7 bases between. The CDR3 sequence is 14 residues long. The germline gives CDR1 SGHVS, CDR2 FQNEAQ. The DNA for the CDR3 is TGTGCCAGCAGCTTAGTCCAGGGTAATTCACCCCTCCACTTT. It translates to CASSLVQGNSPLHF.

The CDR3 protein is CASSQDFGDYQPQHF. CDR3 DNA: TGCGCCAGCAGCCAAGATTTTGGCGACTATCAGCCCCAGCATTTT. This chain uses TRBV4-1 with TRBJ1-5; D not resolved. Germline values: CDR1 MGHRA, CDR2 YSYEKL. V lost 0 bases and J 5 bases, leaving 11 bases between the germline ends. This CDR3 is 15 amino acids long.